One and the same sample provided the 24 T cell receptor beta chains below, sequenced in a study of human versus mouse CDR3 diversity and MHC coevolution. The repertoire was sequenced with immunoSEQ multiplex PCR; TCRdb's copy has only in-frame clones and lacks some. The repertoire holds roughly 81,000 clones, with around 93% as singletons. The sequencing sample was made of naive CD4+ T cells from blood. The subset: CD45RO-negative CD62L-positive naive CD4 T cells. The receptors were sampled from a person aged 30 to 69 in good health.

The chain employs TRBV18 and TRBJ2-7; 10 positions agree with TRBD2. In germline, CDR1 is KGHSH, CDR2 LQKENI. This CDR3 comprises 14 residues. The V segment lost 3 bases and the J segment 2 bases; nucleotides outside the gene matches: 1. The CDR3, as DNA: TGTGCCAGCTCACCGACTAGCGGGCCCTACGAGCAGTACTTC. Residues: CASSPTSGPYEQYF.

This chain links TRBV5-1 with TRBJ1-5, with a possible D match to TRBD1 (6 bases). The germline gives CDR1 SGHRS, CDR2 YFSETQ. Trimming cost V 4 bases and J 0 bases, with 11 bases left between them. The length of the CDR3 is 15 residues. CDR3 DNA sequence: TGCGCCAGCAGCGTCCAGGGGAATAGCAATCAGCCCCAGCATTTT. Its translation: CASSVQGNSNQPQHF.

V is TRBV19 and J is TRBJ1-2, with a tentative D call TRBD1 (6 bases). Germline V gives CDR1 LNHDA, CDR2 SQIVND (reference sequence). V lost 7 bases and J lost 6, with 18 bases in between. This CDR3 comprises 14 residues. The CDR3 nucleotides read TGTGCCAGTATCTCTGACAGGAAGTTTGATGGCTACACCTTC. Its protein is CASISDRKFDGYTF.

V and J are TRBV2 and TRBJ2-7; no definite D call. V was clipped by 4 bases and J by 4 bases, with 14 bases between them. The CDR3 extends over 14 amino acids. From germline, CDR1 is SNHLY and CDR2 FYNNEI. This chain's CDR3 is CASSVGLLGYEQYF. CDR3 sequence (DNA): TGTGCCAGCAGTGTGGGCCTGCTTGGGTACGAGCAGTACTTC.

The genes are TRBV7-3 and TRBJ2-3; 8 positions agree with TRBD1. The germline CDR1 and CDR2 sequences are SGHTA and FQGTGA. J lost 5 bases, V lost 5 bases, and 6 bases had no gene match. This CDR3 contains 14 residues. In DNA, the CDR3 is TGTGCCAGCAGCCCGCAGGGGGCGGGAGATACGCAGTATTTT. Residues: CASSPQGAGDTQYF.

The chain links TRBV28 to TRBJ2-1; TRBD2 aligns across 9 bases. V was pared by 6 bases and J by 7 bases, with 19 bases of the junction left unmatched. This CDR3 is 18 amino acids long. Germline V gene data show CDR1 as MDHEN and CDR2 as SYDVKM. CDR3 protein: CASRLQQQAGGGVNEQFF. The DNA of the CDR3 is TGTGCCAGCAGACTTCAGCAACAAGCGGGAGGCGGGGTTAATGAGCAGTTCTTC. Looking up the rest from reference TRBV28 and TRBJ2-1 gives the full variable domain: DVKVTQSSRYLVKRTGEKVFLECVQDMDHENMFWYRQDPGLGLRLIYFSYDVKMKEKGDIPEGYSVSREKKERFSLILESASTNQTSMYLCASRLQQQAGGGVNEQFFGPGTRLTVL.

This chain links TRBV7-2 with TRBJ2-3; the D gene is possibly TRBD2 (5 bases). Germline CDR1 is SGHTA and CDR2 is FQGNSA. This CDR3 is 13 amino acids long. V lost 5 bases to trimming and J lost 6 bases, with 12 bases between them. The chain's CDR3 is CASSTWSGDTQYF. CDR3 sequence (DNA): TGTGCCAGCAGCACCTGGTCGGGGGATACGCAGTATTTT. The variable domain in full, with the rest retrieved from reference TRBV7-2 and TRBJ2-3, is GAGVSQSPSNKVTEKGKDVELRCDPISGHTALYWYRQSLGQGLEFLIYFQGNSAPDKSGLPSDRFSAERTGGSVSTLTIQRTQQEDSAVYLCASSTWSGDTQYFGPGTRLTVL.

The chain carries TRBV30 and TRBJ1-5; D not resolved. Germline-derived CDR1 and CDR2 are GTSNPN and SVGIG (reference sequence). This CDR3 has 14 residues. V lost 5 bases and J 2 bases, leaving 13 bases between the germline ends. The CDR3 DNA reads as TGTGCCTGGTCCGGGGAACGGGGCAATCAGCCCCAGCATTTT. Its protein is CAWSGERGNQPQHF.

CDR3 in amino acids: CASSVGLFQETQYF. The CDR3 DNA is TGTGCCAGCAGCGTAGGTCTCTTTCAAGAGACCCAGTACTTC. The chain carries TRBV9 and TRBJ2-5; D gene uncertain. The CDR3 length is 14 residues. Deletions cut 0 bases from V and 2 bases from J, with 8 bases between. CDR1 is SGDLS and CDR2 is YYNGEE in the germline V gene.

This sequence joins TRBV6-6 and TRBJ1-2; possible D gene TRBD1, 6 bases. Trimming took 6 bases from V and 4 from J, leaving 9 bases between them. In germline, CDR1 is MNHNY, CDR2 SVGAGI (reference sequence). The CDR3 consists of 12 residues. The CDR3 DNA reads as TGTGCCAGCAGGGACAGTCTCTATGGCTACACCTTC. This gives the protein CASRDSLYGYTF.

The V call is TRBV29-1, the J call TRBJ2-3; TRBD1 is a possible D gene (5 bases). Trimming took off 4 bases at V and 2 bases at J, with 10 bases between the two ends. The CDR3 extends over 13 amino acids. Germline CDR1 is SQVTM and CDR2 is ANQGSEA. Here the CDR3 reads CSVVGVLTDTQYF. DNA of the CDR3: TGCAGCGTTGTAGGGGTACTCACAGATACGCAGTATTTT.

The V and J genes are TRBV7-3 and TRBJ1-1, with a possible D match to TRBD1 (6 bases). This CDR3 has 13 amino acids. V lost 2 bases to trimming and J lost 4 bases, with 8 bases between them. Germline V CDR1 and CDR2: SGHTA, FQGTGA. DNA of the CDR3: TGTGCCAGCAGCTTACGCAGGGGCACTGAAGCTTTCTTT. Residues: CASSLRRGTEAFF. Full variable domain (missing parts from reference TRBV7-3 and TRBJ1-1): GAGVSQTPSNKVTEKGKYVELRCDPISGHTALYWYRQSLGQGPEFLIYFQGTGAADDSGLPNDRFFAVRPEGSVSTLKIQRTERGDSAVYLCASSLRRGTEAFFGQGTRLTVV.

The V gene is TRBV11-2, the J gene TRBJ2-7; D is perhaps TRBD2 (5 bases). The CDR3 is 13 residues long. V lost 2 bases, J lost 5 bases, and 10 bases lay in between. Germline V gives CDR1 SGHAT, CDR2 FQNNGV. CDR3 nucleotides: TGTGCCAGCAGCTTACACGGGAACGACGAGCAGTACTTC. It translates to CASSLHGNDEQYF.

The genes are TRBV6-1 and TRBJ1-1; possibly TRBD1 for D (5 bases). The V and J ends lost 6 bases and 1 base respectively, with 12 bases between them. The germline V gene has CDR1 MNHNS and CDR2 SASEGT. The CDR3 spans 14 residues. This chain's CDR3 is CASSQGSQNTEAFF. In DNA, the CDR3 is TGTGCCAGCAGCCAGGGATCACAGAACACTGAAGCTTTCTTT.

The chain recombines TRBV18 with TRBJ2-5; tentative D call: TRBD1 (6 bases). The J call may be faulty, since TRBJ2-7 better matches the DNA end. Per the germline V gene, CDR1 is KGHSH and CDR2 is LQKENI. This CDR3 contains 15 residues. CDR3 sequence: CASSPPQGIAYEQYF. CDR3 in DNA: TGTGCCAGCTCACCACCACAGGGAATAGCCTACGAGCAGTACTTC.

This chain joins TRBV28 and TRBJ2-7; no clear D. Germline V gene data show CDR1 as MDHEN and CDR2 as SYDVKM. The CDR3 loop spans 14 amino acids. V lost 2 bases and J lost 2, with 10 bases in between. The CDR3 DNA follows: TGTGCCAGCAGTTTAACCCACACAGCCTACGAGCAGTACTTC. This encodes CASSLTHTAYEQYF.

V usage is TRBV7-2 and J usage is TRBJ2-7; a weak D match, TRBD1 (5 bases). The V gene's germline CDR1 is SGHTA and CDR2 FQGNSA. The CDR3 is 16 residues long. Trimming took off 5 bases at V and 5 bases at J, with 22 bases between the two ends. The CDR3 is CASSGPQASLSHEQYF. CDR3 in DNA: TGTGCCAGCAGCGGACCACAGGCTTCCCTTTCCCACGAGCAGTACTTC.

The rearrangement joins TRBV30 to TRBJ1-3; no clear D. CDR1 is GTSNPN, CDR2 SVGIG, per germline (reference sequence). V dropped 8 bases and J dropped 0 bases, with 14 bases sitting between them. The CDR3 consists of 14 residues. The CDR3 DNA follows: TGTGCCGGCTACGAGTGGAGCTCTGGAAACACCATATATTTT. Translating it yields CAGYEWSSGNTIYF.

The chain combines TRBV9 with TRBJ2-5; the match to TRBD1 covers 7 bases. The J segment lost 1 base and the V segment lost 4 bases, leaving 7 bases of the junction unmatched. CDR1 and CDR2 (germline): SGDLS, YYNGEE. This CDR3 spans 15 amino acids. In nucleotides, the CDR3 is TGTGCCAGCAGCTTTCGTGGGGACAGCCAAGAGACCCAGTACTTC. Translating gives CASSFRGDSQETQYF.

Only one count was recorded for this clone. J is TRBJ2-5 and V is TRBV7-9; tentatively, D is TRBD2 (6 bases). The V and J ends lost 5 bases and 5 bases respectively, with 15 bases between them. The CDR3 runs to 14 residues. Germline loops: CDR1 SEHNR, CDR2 FQNEAQ (reference sequence). The DNA of the CDR3 is TGTGCCAGCAGCCCGGGGACTCCCCAGGAGACCCAGTACTTC. It is translated as CASSPGTPQETQYF.

This chain connects TRBV7-8 to TRBJ1-4; TRBD1 matches at 8 bases. The germline CDR1 and CDR2 sequences are SGHVS and FQNEAQ. V was pared by 5 bases and J by 8 bases, with 13 bases of the junction left unmatched. The CDR3 contains 16 residues. The CDR3 DNA reads TGTGCCAGCAGCCCGCTTTCAGGGGGCGCAAAGGAAAAACTGTTTTTT. This gives the protein CASSPLSGGAKEKLFF.

The gene calls are TRBV9 and TRBJ2-3; D unclear. Per germline, CDR1 SGDLS and CDR2 YYNGEE. This CDR3 comprises 14 residues. V lost 0 bases and J 0 bases, leaving 5 bases between the germline ends. The CDR3 protein is CASSVGTSTDTQYF. As DNA, the CDR3 is TGTGCCAGCAGCGTAGGAACTAGCACAGATACGCAGTATTTT.

The chain employs TRBV7-6 and TRBJ2-3, with TRBD1 matching 10 bases. The CDR3 has 17 residues. J was trimmed by 0 bases and V by 2 bases; bases with no gene match: 5. Germline-derived CDR1 and CDR2 are SGHVS and FNYEAQ. CDR3 region: CASSLMTGQGSTDTQYF. The CDR3 DNA follows: TGTGCCAGCAGCTTAATGACGGGACAGGGGAGCACAGATACGCAGTATTTT.

The J gene is TRBJ1-1, the V gene TRBV7-2; 11 bases fit TRBD1. Germline V CDR1 and CDR2: SGHTA, FQGNSA. This CDR3 spans 14 amino acids. V lost 5 bases to trimming and J lost 5 bases; unmatched junction nucleotides: 4. This CDR3 is CASSLDRGRTEAFF. The CDR3 nucleotides read TGTGCCAGCAGCCTGGACAGGGGGCGGACTGAAGCTTTCTTT.